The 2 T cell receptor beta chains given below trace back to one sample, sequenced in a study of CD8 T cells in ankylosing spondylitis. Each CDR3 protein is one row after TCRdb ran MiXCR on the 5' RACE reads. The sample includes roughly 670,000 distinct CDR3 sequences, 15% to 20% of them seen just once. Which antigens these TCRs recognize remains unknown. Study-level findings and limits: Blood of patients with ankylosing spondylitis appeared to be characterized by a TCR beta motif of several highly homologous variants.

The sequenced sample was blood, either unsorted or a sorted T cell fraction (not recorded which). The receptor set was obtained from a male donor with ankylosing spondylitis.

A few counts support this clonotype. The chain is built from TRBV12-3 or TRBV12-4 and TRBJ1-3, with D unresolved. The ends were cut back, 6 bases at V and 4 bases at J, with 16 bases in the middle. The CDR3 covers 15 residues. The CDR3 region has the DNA TGTGCCAGCAGGGCATCTTGGGCCCTCGGAAACACCATATATTTT. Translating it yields CASRASWALGNTIYF.

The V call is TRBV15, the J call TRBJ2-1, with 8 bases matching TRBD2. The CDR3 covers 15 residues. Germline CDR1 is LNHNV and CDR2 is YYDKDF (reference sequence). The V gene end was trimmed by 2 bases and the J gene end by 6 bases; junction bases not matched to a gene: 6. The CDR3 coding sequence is TGTGCCACCAGCAGAAAGGGACTAGGGGGCAATGAGCAGTTCTTC. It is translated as CATSRKGLGGNEQFF.